The clone carrying this T cell receptor (beta chain) was observed many times. These data belong to a study of glioma-infiltrating T cells. This CDR3 is 11 amino acids long. Germline V CDR1 and CDR2: MNHNS, SASEGT. V was shortened by 7 bases and J by 5 bases, with 6 bases between the two germline ends. Amplification of TCR alpha and beta CDR3 regions from RNA used iRepertoire nested multiplex PCR. For one-step reverse transcription and amplification, about 85-400 ng of tissue mRNA or PBMC total RNA was used. TCRdb ran MiXCR on the multiplex PCR reads and lists one entry per CDR3 protein. The sample consists of around 180,000 distinct CDR3 sequences, approximately 40% of them appearing once.

The clonotype was recovered from a human donor with low-grade glioma or glioblastoma, undergoing nonglioma brain surgery, or in good health (not recorded which). The specimen was glioma tissue, nonneoplastic brain tissue, or PBMCs (not recorded which). The rearrangement links TRBV6-1 to TRBJ2-1; possible D gene TRBD2, 5 bases. The CDR3: CASNGDNEQFF. The CDR3 coding sequence is TGTGCCAGCAACGGGGACAATGAGCAGTTCTTC.